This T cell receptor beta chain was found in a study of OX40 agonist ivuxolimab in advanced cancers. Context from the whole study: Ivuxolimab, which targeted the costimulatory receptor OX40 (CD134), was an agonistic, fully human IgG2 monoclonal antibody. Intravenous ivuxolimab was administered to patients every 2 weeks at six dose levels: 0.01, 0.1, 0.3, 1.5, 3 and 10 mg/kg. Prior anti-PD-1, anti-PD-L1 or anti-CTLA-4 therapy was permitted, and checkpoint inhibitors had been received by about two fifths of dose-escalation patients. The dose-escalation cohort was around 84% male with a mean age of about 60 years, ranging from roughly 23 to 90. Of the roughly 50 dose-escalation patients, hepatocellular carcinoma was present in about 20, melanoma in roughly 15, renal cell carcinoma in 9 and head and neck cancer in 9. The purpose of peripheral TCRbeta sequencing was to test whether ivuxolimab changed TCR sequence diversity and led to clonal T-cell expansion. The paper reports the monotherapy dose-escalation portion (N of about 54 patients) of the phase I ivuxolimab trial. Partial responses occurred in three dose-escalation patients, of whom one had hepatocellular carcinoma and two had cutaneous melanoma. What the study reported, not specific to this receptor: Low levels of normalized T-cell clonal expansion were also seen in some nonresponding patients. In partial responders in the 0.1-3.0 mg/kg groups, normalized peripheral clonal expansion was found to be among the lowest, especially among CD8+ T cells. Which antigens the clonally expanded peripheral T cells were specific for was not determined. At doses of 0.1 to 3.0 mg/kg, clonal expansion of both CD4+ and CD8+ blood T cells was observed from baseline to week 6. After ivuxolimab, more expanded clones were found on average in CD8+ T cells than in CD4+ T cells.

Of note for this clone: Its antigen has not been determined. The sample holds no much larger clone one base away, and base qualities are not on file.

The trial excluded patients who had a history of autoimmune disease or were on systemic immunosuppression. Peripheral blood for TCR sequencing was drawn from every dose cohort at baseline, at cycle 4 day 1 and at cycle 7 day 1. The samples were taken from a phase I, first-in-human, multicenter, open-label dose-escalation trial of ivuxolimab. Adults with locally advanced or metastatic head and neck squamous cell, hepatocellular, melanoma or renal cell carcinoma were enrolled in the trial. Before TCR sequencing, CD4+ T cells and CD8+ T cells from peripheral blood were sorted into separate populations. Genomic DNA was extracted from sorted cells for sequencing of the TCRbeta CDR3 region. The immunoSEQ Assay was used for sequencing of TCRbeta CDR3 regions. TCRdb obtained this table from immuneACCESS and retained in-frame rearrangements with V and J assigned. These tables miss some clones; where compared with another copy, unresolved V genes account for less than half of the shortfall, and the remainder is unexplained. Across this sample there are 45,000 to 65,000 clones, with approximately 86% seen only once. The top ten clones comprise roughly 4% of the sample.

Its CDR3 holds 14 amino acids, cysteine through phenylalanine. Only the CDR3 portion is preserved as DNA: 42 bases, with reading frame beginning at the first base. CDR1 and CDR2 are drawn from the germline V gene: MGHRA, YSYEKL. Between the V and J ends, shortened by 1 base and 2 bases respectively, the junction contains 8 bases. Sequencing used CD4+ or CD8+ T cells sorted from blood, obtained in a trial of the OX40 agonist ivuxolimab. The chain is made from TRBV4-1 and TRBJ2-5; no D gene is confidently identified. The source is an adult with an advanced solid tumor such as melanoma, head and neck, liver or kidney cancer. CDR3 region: CASSQAVRQETQYF. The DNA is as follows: TGCGCCAGCAGCCAAGCCGTCAGGCAAGAGACCCAGTACTTC.